These 15 T cell receptor beta chains came from one sample sequenced in a study of T-cell memory formation after mild COVID-19. One entry per CDR3 protein results from TCRdb running MiXCR on the 5' RACE reads. This sample has about 350,000 distinct CDR3 sequences, with approximately 15% found just once. The specimen was PBMCs or a T cell subset sorted from them (not recorded which). All receptors come from a man aged 18 to 30 who had mild COVID-19 (a few samples of this study predate the infection). Cell type and time point are not known.

Here the CDR3 reads CASSLTAVWSSGNTIYF. The CDR3 region has the DNA TGTGCCAGCAGCTTAACGGCGGTCTGGAGCTCTGGAAACACCATATATTTT. This chain links TRBV7-6 with TRBJ1-3; D is unclear. Germline CDR1 is SGHVS and CDR2 is FNYEAQ. The length of the CDR3 is 17 residues. The V gene lost 2 bases and the J gene lost 0 bases, with 14 bases spanning the gap.

This clonotype was counted once. The gene calls are TRBV7-8 and TRBJ2-5; 9 nucleotides agree with TRBD2. CDR3 size: 17 residues. The trim removed 5 bases at V and 9 bases at J, leaving 19 bases unmatched. Germline V CDR1 and CDR2: SGHVS, FQNEAQ. As DNA, the CDR3 is TGTGCCAGCAGCCGAATCACTAGCGGGCCGCTTCCCCACCCCCAGTACTTC. Its translation: CASSRITSGPLPHPQYF.

This clonotype was seen more than once but under ten times. V gene TRBV7-6 combines with J gene TRBJ1-1, with 7 bases matching TRBD1. The V gene end was trimmed by 6 bases and the J gene end by 0 bases; junction bases not matched to a gene: 10. The CDR3 runs 16 residues. Germline CDR1 SGHVS, CDR2 FNYEAQ. This chain's CDR3 is CASSFSQGHMNTEAFF. CDR3 nucleotides: TGTGCCAGCAGTTTTTCACAGGGGCACATGAACACTGAAGCTTTCTTT.

The J gene is TRBJ2-7, the V gene TRBV5-1; 13 bases are shared with TRBD2. The CDR3 totals 16 residues. Trimming took 4 bases from V and 3 from J; bases not matched to a gene: 7. From germline, CDR1 is SGHRS and CDR2 YFSETQ. The CDR3 bases are TGCGCCAGCAGCCCGGGGGGGACTAGCGGGGACTACGAGCAGTACTTC. Translation gives CASSPGGTSGDYEQYF. Looking up the rest from reference TRBV5-1 and TRBJ2-7 gives the full variable domain: KAGVTQTPRYLIKTRGQQVTLSCSPISGHRSVSWYQQTPGQGLQFLFEYFSETQRNKGNFPGRFSGRQFSNSRSEMNVSTLELGDSALYLCASSPGGTSGDYEQYFGPGTRLTVT.

The chain uses TRBV7-9 and TRBJ2-3; 7 bases are shared with TRBD1. The CDR3 runs to 17 residues. The junction had 11 bases not matched to a gene; V was cut back by 5 bases and J by 0 bases. Germline-derived CDR1 and CDR2 are SEHNR and FQNEAQ (reference sequence). The DNA of the CDR3 is TGTGCCAGCAGCGTTACTCCGGGACAGAGTAGCACAGATACGCAGTATTTT. Protein: CASSVTPGQSSTDTQYF.

The V and J genes are TRBV12-3 or TRBV12-4 and TRBJ2-1; no definite D call. V lost 3 bases and J 6 bases, leaving 9 bases between the germline ends. The CDR3 has 13 residues. As DNA, the CDR3 is TGTGCCAGCAGTTTGGTCACACCCAATGAGCAGTTCTTC. This translates into CASSLVTPNEQFF.

This clonotype turned up a few times. The chain links TRBV7-9 to TRBJ2-3; tentative D call: TRBD2 (7 bases). The CDR3 is 14 amino acids. CDR1 is SEHNR, CDR2 FQNEAQ, per germline (reference sequence). V was clipped by 5 bases and J by 4 bases, with 13 bases between them. CDR3 amino acids: CASSSRGAADTQYF. CDR3 nucleotide sequence: TGTGCCAGCAGCAGCCGGGGGGCCGCAGATACGCAGTATTTT. The variable domain in full, with the rest retrieved from reference TRBV7-9 and TRBJ2-3, is DTGVSQNPRHKITKRGQNVTFRCDPISEHNRLYWYRQTLGQGPEFLTYFQNEAQLEKSRLLSDRFSAERPKGSFSTLEIQRTEQGDSAMYLCASSSRGAADTQYFGPGTRLTVL.

The chain joins TRBV5-1 to TRBJ2-1; D not certain. CDR3 length equals 14 residues. Trimming removed 2 bases from V and 4 bases from J, with 10 bases in between. Per the germline V gene, CDR1 is SGHRS and CDR2 is YFSETQ. CDR3 protein: CASSFIGPYNEQFF. In DNA form, the CDR3 reads TGCGCCAGCAGCTTTATAGGGCCTTACAATGAGCAGTTCTTC.

The chain employs TRBV27 and TRBJ1-1; the D is unclear. V was pared by 3 bases and J by 1 base, with 12 bases between. Germline V gene lookup returns CDR1 MNHEY and CDR2 SMNVEV (reference sequence). CDR3 length: 15 amino acids. The CDR3 region has the DNA TGTGCCAGCAGTTTGGGAACGGCCGGGAACACTGAAGCTTTCTTT. Amino acids: CASSLGTAGNTEAFF.

V usage is TRBV6-6 and J usage is TRBJ1-4, with a possible D match to TRBD1 (6 bases). This CDR3 contains 18 residues. V lost 2 bases, J lost 4 bases, and 20 bases lay in between. Germline V gene sequence: CDR1 MNHNY, CDR2 SVGAGI (reference sequence). In DNA form, the CDR3 reads TGTGCCAGCAGTTACCCCTCCGAGGGGGTAGAATTTAATGAAAAACTGTTTTTT. Its protein product is CASSYPSEGVEFNEKLFF.

The chain carries TRBV12-3 or TRBV12-4 and TRBJ2-3; 12 nucleotides agree with TRBD2. The length of the CDR3 is 15 residues. Trimming at V came to 4 bases and at J to 3 bases, leaving 2 bases not matched to a gene. The CDR3 protein is CASSWTSGATDTQYF. In nucleotides, the CDR3 is TGTGCCAGCAGTTGGACTAGCGGGGCGACAGATACGCAGTATTTT.

This clonotype showed up just a few times. The chain couples TRBV11-2 to TRBJ2-5; no firm D call. The CDR3 length is 14 residues. Trimming removed 4 bases from V and 3 bases from J, with 12 bases in between. CDR1 and CDR2 (germline): SGHAT, FQNNGV. CDR3 loop: CASSSNGPEETQYF. In nucleotides, the CDR3 is TGTGCCAGCAGCTCCAACGGGCCAGAAGAGACCCAGTACTTC.

V and J are TRBV5-1 and TRBJ2-7; the D call may be TRBD1 or TRBD2 (5 bases each). V was shortened by 0 bases and J by 2 bases, with 12 bases between the two germline ends. The CDR3 is made up of 15 amino acids. Germline CDR1 is SGHRS and CDR2 is YFSETQ. The CDR3 loop is CASSLVGVKPYEQYF. CDR3 DNA sequence: TGCGCCAGCAGCTTGGTGGGGGTTAAACCCTACGAGCAGTACTTC.

DNA for the CDR3: TGCAGTGCTAGAGGCCTGGCTAGCGGGGGATCCTACAATGAGCAGTTCTTC. Residues: CSARGLASGGSYNEQFF. The rearrangement joins TRBV20-1 to TRBJ2-1; 10 nucleotides agree with TRBD2. There are 17 residues in the CDR3. CDR1 and CDR2 (germline): DFQATT, SNEGSKA (reference sequence). V was clipped by 1 base and J by 1 base; unmatched bases: 7.

This clonotype was found many times. The chain joins TRBV4-2 to TRBJ2-5; 8 bases line up with TRBD2. CDR1 and CDR2 from the germline V gene are LGHNA and YNFKEQ. V lost 5 bases to trimming and J lost 5 bases; unmatched junction nucleotides: 7. The CDR3 loop spans 14 amino acids. CDR3 region: CASSFGGAGETQYF. CDR3 DNA: TGTGCCAGCAGCTTCGGGGGGGCCGGTGAGACCCAGTACTTC.